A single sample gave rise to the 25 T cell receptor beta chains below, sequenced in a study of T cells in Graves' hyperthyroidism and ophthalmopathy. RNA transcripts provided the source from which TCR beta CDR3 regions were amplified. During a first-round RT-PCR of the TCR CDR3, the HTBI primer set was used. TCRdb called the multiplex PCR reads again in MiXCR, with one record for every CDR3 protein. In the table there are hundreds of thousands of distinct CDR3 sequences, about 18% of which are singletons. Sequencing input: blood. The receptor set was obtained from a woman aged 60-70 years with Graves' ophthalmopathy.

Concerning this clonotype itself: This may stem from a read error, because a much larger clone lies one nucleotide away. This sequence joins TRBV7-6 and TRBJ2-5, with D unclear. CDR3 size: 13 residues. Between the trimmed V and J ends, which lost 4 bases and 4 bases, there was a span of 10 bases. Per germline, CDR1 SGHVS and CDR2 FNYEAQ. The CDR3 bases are TGTGCCAGCAGCTCAGCTAGTGGAGAGACCCAGTACTTC. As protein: CASSSASGETQYF.

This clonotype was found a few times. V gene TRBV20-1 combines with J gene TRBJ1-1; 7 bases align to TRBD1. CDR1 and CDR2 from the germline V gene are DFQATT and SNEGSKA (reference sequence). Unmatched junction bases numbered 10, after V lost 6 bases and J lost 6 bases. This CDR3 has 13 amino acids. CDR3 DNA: TGCAGTGCACTACCACAGGGGTTACCTGAAGCTTTCTTT. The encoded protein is CSALPQGLPEAFF.

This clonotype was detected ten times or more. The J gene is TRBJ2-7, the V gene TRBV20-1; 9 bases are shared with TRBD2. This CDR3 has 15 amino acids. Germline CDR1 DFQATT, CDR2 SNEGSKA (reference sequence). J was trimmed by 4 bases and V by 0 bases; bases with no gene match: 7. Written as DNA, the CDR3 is TGCAGTGCTAGAGAGGGCGGCGGGGGGGCTTACGAGCAGTACTTC. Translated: CSAREGGGGAYEQYF.

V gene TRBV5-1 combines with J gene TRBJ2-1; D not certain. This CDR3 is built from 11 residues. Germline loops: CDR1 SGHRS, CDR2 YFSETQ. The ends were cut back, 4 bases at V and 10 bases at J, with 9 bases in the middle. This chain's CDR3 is CASSREREQFF. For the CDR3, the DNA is TGCGCCAGCAGCCGAGAGAGGGAGCAGTTCTTC.

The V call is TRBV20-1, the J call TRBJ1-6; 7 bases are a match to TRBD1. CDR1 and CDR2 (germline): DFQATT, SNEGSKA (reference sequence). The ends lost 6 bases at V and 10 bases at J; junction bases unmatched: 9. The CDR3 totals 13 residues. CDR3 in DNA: TGCAGTGCAGGACAGGAGGGGGGCTCACCCCTCCACTTT. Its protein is CSAGQEGGSPLHF.

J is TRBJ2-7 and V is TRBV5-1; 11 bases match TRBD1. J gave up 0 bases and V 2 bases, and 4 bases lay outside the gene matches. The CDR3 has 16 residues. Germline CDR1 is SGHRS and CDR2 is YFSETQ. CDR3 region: CASSLRTGGFSYEQYF. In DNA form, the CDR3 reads TGCGCCAGCAGCTTACGGACAGGGGGCTTCTCCTACGAGCAGTACTTC. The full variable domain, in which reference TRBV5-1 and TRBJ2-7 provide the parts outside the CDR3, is KAGVTQTPRYLIKTRGQQVTLSCSPISGHRSVSWYQQTPGQGLQFLFEYFSETQRNKGNFPGRFSGRQFSNSRSEMNVSTLELGDSALYLCASSLRTGGFSYEQYFGPGTRLTVT.

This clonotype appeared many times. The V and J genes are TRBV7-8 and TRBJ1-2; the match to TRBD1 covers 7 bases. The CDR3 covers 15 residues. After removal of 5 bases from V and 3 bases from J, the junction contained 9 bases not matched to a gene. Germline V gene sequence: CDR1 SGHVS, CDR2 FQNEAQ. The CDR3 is CASSHRTGPYYGYTF. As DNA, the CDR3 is TGTGCCAGCAGCCACCGGACAGGCCCCTACTATGGCTACACCTTC.

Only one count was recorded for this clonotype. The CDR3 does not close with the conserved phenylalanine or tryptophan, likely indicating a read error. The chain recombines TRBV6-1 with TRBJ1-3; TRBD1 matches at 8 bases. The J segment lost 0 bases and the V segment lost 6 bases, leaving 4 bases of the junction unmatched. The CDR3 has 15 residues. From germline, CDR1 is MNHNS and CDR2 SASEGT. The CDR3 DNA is TGTGCCAGCAGGACAGGGGCCTTCTCTGGAAACACCATATATCTT. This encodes CASRTGAFSGNTIYL.

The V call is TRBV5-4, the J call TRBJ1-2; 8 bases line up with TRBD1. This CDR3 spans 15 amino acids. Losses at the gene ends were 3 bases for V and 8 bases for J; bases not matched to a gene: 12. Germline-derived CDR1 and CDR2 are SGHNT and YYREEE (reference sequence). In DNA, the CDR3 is TGTGCCAGCAGCTGGGAGACAGGGGAACTACGGGGCTACACCTTC. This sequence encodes CASSWETGELRGYTF.

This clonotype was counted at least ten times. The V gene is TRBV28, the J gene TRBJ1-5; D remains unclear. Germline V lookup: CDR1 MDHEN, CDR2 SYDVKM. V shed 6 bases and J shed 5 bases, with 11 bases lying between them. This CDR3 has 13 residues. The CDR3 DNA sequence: TGTGCCAGCAGCAGAGGCCCTTATCAGCCCCAGCATTTT. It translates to CASSRGPYQPQHF.

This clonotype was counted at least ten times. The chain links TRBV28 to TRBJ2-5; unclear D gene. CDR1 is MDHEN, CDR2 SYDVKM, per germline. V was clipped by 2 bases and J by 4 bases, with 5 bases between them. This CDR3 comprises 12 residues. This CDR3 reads CASSLLRETQYF. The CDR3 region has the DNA TGTGCCAGCAGTTTACTCAGAGAGACCCAGTACTTC. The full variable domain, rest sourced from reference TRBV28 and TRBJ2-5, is DVKVTQSSRYLVKRTGEKVFLECVQDMDHENMFWYRQDPGLGLRLIYFSYDVKMKEKGDIPEGYSVSREKKERFSLILESASTNQTSMYLCASSLLRETQYFGPGTRLLVL.

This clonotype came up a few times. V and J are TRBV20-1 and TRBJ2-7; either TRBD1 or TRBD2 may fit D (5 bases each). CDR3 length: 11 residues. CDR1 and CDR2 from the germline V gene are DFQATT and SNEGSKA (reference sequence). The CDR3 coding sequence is TGCAGCGCAACTAGGACACTCGAGCAGTACTTC. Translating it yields CSATRTLEQYF.

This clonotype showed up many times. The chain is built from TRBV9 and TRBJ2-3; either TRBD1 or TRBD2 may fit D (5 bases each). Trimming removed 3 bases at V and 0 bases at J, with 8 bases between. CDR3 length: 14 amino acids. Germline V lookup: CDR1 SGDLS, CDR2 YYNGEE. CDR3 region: CASSDRTSTDTQYF. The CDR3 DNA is TGTGCCAGCAGCGACAGGACTAGCACAGATACGCAGTATTTT.

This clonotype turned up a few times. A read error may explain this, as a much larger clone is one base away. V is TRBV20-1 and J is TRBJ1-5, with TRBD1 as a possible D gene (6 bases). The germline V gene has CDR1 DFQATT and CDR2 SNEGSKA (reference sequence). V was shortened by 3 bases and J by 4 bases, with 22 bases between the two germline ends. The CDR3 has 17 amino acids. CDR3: CSASLRQEAVRNQPQHF. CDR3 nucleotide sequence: TGCAGTGCTAGTCTTCGACAGGAGGCGGTCCGGAATCAGCCCCAGCATTTT.

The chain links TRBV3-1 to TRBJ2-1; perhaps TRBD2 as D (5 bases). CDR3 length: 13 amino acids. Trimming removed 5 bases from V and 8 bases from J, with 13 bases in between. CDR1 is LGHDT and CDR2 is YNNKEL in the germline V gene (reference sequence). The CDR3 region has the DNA TGTGCCAGCAGCGAGGGTCGTCCCCATGAGCAGTTCTTC. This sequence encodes CASSEGRPHEQFF.

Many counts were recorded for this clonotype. The CDR3 DNA follows: TGTGCCAGCAGGAACCGACAGGGGGTGAGCTATGGCTACACCTTC. This encodes CASRNRQGVSYGYTF. This chain connects TRBV6-1 to TRBJ1-2, with 9 bases that match TRBD1. CDR3 size: 15 residues. With V trimmed by 6 bases and J by 4 bases, 9 bases remained unmatched. Germline V CDR1 and CDR2: MNHNS, SASEGT.

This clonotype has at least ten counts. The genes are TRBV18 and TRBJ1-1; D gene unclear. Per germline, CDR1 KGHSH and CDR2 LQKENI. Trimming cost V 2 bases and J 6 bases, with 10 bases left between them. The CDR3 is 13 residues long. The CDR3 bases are TGTGCCAGCTCACCAGGGAGTAAGTCTGAAGCTTTCTTT. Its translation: CASSPGSKSEAFF.

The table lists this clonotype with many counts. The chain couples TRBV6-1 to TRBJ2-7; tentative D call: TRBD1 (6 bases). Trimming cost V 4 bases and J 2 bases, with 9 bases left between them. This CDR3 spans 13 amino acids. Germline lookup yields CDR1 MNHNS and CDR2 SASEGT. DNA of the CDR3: TGTGCCAGCAGTGTACAGGGCCCCTACGAGCAGTACTTC. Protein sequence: CASSVQGPYEQYF.

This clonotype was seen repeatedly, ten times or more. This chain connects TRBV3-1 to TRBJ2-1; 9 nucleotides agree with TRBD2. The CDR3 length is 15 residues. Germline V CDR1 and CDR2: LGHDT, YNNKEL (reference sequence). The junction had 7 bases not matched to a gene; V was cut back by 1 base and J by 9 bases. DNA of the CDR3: TGTGCCAGCAGCCAAGGGGCGGGAGGGCCTCGTGAGCAGTTCTTC. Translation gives CASSQGAGGPREQFF.

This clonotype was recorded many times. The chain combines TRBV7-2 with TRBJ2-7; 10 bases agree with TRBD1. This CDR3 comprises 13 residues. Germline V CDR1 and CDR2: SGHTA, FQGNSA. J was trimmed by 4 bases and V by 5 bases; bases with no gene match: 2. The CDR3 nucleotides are TGTGCCAGCAGCGGGGGACAGGGGTACGAGCAGTACTTC. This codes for CASSGGQGYEQYF.

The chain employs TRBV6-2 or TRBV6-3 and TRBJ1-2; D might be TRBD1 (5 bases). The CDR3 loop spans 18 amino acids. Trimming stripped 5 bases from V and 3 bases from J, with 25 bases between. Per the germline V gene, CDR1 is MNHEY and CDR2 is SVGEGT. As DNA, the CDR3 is TGTGCCAGCAGTGACCCGCGGGGGGGACCCCGAGGGGACTATGGCTACACCTTC. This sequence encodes CASSDPRGGPRGDYGYTF.

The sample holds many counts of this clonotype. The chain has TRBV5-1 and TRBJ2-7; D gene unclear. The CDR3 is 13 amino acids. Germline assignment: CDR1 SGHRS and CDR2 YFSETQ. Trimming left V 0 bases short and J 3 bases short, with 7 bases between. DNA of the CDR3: TGCGCCAGCAGCTTGGAACAGTACTACGAGCAGTACTTC. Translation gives CASSLEQYYEQYF.

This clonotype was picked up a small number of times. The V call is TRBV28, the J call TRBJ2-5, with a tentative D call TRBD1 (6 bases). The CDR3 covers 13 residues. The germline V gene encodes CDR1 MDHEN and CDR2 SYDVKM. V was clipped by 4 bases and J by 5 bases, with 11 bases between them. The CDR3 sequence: CASSWHRAETQYF. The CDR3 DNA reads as TGTGCCAGCAGTTGGCACAGGGCGGAGACCCAGTACTTC.

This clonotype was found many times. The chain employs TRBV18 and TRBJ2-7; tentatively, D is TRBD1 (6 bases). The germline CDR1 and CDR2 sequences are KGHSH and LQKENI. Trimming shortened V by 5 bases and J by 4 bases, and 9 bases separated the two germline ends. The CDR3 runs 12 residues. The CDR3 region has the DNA TGTGCCAGCTCAGGACAGAGATACGAGCAGTACTTC. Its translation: CASSGQRYEQYF.

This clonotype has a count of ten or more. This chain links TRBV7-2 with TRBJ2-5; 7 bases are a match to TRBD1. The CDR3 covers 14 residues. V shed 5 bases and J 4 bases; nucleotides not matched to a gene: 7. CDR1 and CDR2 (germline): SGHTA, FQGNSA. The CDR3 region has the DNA TGTGCCAGCAGCCCCGGGGACAGACCAGAGACCCAGTACTTC. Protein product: CASSPGDRPETQYF.